These 12 T cell receptor beta chains came from one sample sequenced in a study of cytomegalovirus exposure and HLA in healthy donors. Sequenced by immunoSEQ multiplex PCR; TCRdb stores in-frame clones only, minus some. The sample lists some 150,000 clones; about 86% were seen once. The sample taken for sequencing was PBMCs. Receptor source: a man aged 18 to 35 in good health and CMV-seropositive.

The DNA for the CDR3 is TGCGCCAGCAGCATCGAAGGACTAGCAGGGCCAGATACGCAGTATTTT. Its protein product is CASSIEGLAGPDTQYF. V and J are TRBV5-1 and TRBJ2-3, with TRBD2 identical over 8 bases. The J segment lost 4 bases and the V segment lost 4 bases, leaving 11 bases of the junction unmatched. The CDR3 is 16 amino acids. Germline CDR1 SGHRS, CDR2 YFSETQ.

V and J are TRBV5-1 and TRBJ2-1; 12 bases map to TRBD2. The V segment lost 2 bases and the J segment 6 bases; nucleotides outside the gene matches: 9. This CDR3 region has 17 residues. In germline, CDR1 is SGHRS, CDR2 YFSETQ. DNA of the CDR3: TGCGCCAGCAGCTTAGCGACTAGCGGGAGATTCCGCAATGAGCAGTTCTTC. It is translated as CASSLATSGRFRNEQFF.

The chain recombines TRBV7-2 with TRBJ2-3, with unresolved D. Germline assignment: CDR1 SGHTA and CDR2 FQGNSA. The CDR3 length is 15 residues. V gave up 8 bases and J gave up 3 bases, with 18 bases separating them. The CDR3: CASLAALHLTDTQYF. The CDR3 DNA is TGTGCCAGCTTAGCAGCGCTCCACCTAACAGATACGCAGTATTTT.

The chain carries TRBV7-8 and TRBJ1-2; D ambiguous. The CDR3 length is 12 residues. V was cut by 1 base and J by 8 bases, with 8 bases left in between. Germline assignment: CDR1 SGHVS and CDR2 FQNEAQ. This CDR3 reads CASSLEQKGYTF. The CDR3 coding sequence is TGTGCCAGCAGCTTAGAACAGAAAGGCTACACCTTC.

The J gene is TRBJ2-7, the V gene TRBV6-5; D may be TRBD1 (6 bases). The V gene lost 6 bases and the J gene lost 2 bases, with 11 bases spanning the gap. The CDR3 totals 13 residues. Per the germline V gene, CDR1 is MNHEY and CDR2 is SVGAGI. Here the CDR3 reads CASSRQEPYEQYF. Written as DNA, the CDR3 is TGTGCCAGCAGCCGACAGGAGCCCTACGAGCAGTACTTC.

The genes are TRBV7-9 and TRBJ1-4; 7 bases are a match to TRBD1. CDR3 length: 17 amino acids. Trimming removed 0 bases from V and 5 bases from J; junction bases left unmatched: 9. Germline assignment: CDR1 SEHNR and CDR2 FQNEAQ (reference sequence). The CDR3 sequence: CASSLANRGPGNEKLFF. CDR3 bases: TGTGCCAGCAGCTTAGCGAATAGGGGGCCGGGGAATGAAAAACTGTTTTTT.

The V gene is TRBV18, the J gene TRBJ1-1, with D uncertain. This CDR3 comprises 15 residues. From germline, CDR1 is KGHSH and CDR2 LQKENI. V gave up 6 bases and J gave up 3 bases, with 17 bases separating them. The CDR3 sequence: CASSPGEVGHTEAFF. CDR3 DNA: TGTGCCAGCTCTCCCGGGGAGGTTGGGCACACTGAAGCTTTCTTT.

The rearrangement links TRBV6-5 to TRBJ1-2; a possible D gene is TRBD1 (6 bases). The CDR3 totals 13 residues. V was cut by 6 bases and J by 6 bases, with 14 bases left in between. Germline values: CDR1 MNHEY, CDR2 SVGAGI. The CDR3 bases are TGTGCCAGCAGCCAACAGGGAAGGAATGGCTACACCTTC. It translates to CASSQQGRNGYTF.

This sequence joins TRBV30 and TRBJ2-6, with TRBD2 as a possible D gene (6 bases). Trimming pared 0 bases from V and 2 bases from J, leaving 14 bases between. Germline CDR1 reads GTSNPN; CDR2 reads SVGIG (reference sequence). The CDR3 is made up of 17 amino acids. CDR3 protein: CAWSVTGGPAGANVLTF. In nucleotides, the CDR3 is TGTGCCTGGAGTGTTACCGGAGGGCCAGCTGGGGCCAACGTCCTGACTTTC.

This chain joins TRBV4-3 and TRBJ1-1; D is ambiguous. The CDR3 sequence is 13 residues long. Trimming pared 4 bases from V and 5 bases from J, leaving 11 bases between. Germline CDR1 is LGHNA and CDR2 is YSLEER. Written as DNA, the CDR3 is TGCGCCAGCAGCCGCGAGACGGGGACTGAAGCTTTCTTT. Translation: CASSRETGTEAFF.

The J gene is TRBJ2-3, the V gene TRBV29-1; tentative D call: TRBD1 (6 bases). CDR1 and CDR2 (germline): SQVTM, ANQGSEA. This CDR3 is built from 14 residues. Trimming pared 1 base from V and 4 bases from J, leaving 12 bases between. The CDR3 nucleotides read TGCAGCGTTGAAGCAGGGGCTGAGGCAGATACGCAGTATTTT. The encoded protein is CSVEAGAEADTQYF.

The chain joins TRBV29-1 to TRBJ2-7; 12 nucleotides match TRBD2. The CDR3 extends over 15 amino acids. Losses at the gene ends were 6 bases for V and 6 bases for J; bases not matched to a gene: 12. The germline CDR1 and CDR2 sequences are SQVTM and ANQGSEA. This CDR3 is CSVAPLAGGRAEQYF. The CDR3 DNA reads as TGCAGCGTCGCCCCTCTAGCGGGAGGGCGCGCCGAGCAGTACTTC.